This TCR beta chain comes out of a study of T cell responses to AZD1222 COVID-19 vaccine. Sequenced by immunoSEQ multiplex PCR; TCRdb stores in-frame clones only, minus some. The sample records approximately 160,000 clones, approximately 93% being singletons. Findings and caveats of the study: Spike regions recognized by vaccine-associated CD4 TCRs spanned the protein, led by 160-218 and 743-854. Repertoire samples came only from after the peak T cell response. Females outnumbered males among donors, who were mostly white British; clonal diversity was possibly underestimated.

The junction had 4 bases not matched to a gene; V was cut back by 4 bases and J by 1 base. Per the germline V gene, CDR1 is MNHEY and CDR2 is SVGAGI. The CDR3 is made up of 15 amino acids. For this clone: Its antigen is currently unknown.

The sequences come from peripheral blood, collected on day 0 of AZD1222 vaccination. The clonotype originates from an adult in good health. The chain employs TRBV6-5 and TRBJ1-5; 7 bases match TRBD1. Written as DNA, the CDR3 is TGTGCCAGCAGTTTCCGACAGGGAAGCAATCAGCCCCAGCATTTT. Amino acids: CASSFRQGSNQPQHF.